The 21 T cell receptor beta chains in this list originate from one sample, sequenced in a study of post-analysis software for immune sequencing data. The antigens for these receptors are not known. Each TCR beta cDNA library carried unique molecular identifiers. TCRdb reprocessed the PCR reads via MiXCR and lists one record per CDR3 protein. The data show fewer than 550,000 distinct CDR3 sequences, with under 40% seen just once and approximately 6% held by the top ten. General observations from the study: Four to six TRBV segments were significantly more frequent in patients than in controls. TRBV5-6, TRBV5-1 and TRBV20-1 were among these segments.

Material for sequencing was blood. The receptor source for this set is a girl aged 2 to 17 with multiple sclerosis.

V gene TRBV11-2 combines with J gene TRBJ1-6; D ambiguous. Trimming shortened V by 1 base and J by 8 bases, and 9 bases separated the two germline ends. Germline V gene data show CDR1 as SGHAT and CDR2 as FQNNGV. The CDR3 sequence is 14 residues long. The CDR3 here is CASSLGTEHSPLHF. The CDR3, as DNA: TGTGCCAGCAGCTTAGGGACGGAACATTCACCCCTCCACTTT.

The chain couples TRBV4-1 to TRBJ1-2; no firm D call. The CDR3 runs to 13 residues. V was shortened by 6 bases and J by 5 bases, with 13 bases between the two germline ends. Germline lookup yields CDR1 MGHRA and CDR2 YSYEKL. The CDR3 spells CASRPGVGYGYTF. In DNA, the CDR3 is TGCGCCAGCAGACCCGGGGTGGGATATGGCTACACCTTC.

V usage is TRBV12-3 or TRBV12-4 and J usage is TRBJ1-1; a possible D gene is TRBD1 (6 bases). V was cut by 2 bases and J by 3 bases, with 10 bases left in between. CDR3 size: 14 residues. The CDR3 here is CASSLNRVDTEAFF. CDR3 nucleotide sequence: TGTGCCAGCAGTTTAAACAGGGTGGACACTGAAGCTTTCTTT.

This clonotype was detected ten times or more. The CDR3 nucleotides read TGCAGCGCGATGACAGGGACGATCTACGAGCAGTACTTC. Translation gives CSAMTGTIYEQYF. This chain connects TRBV29-1 to TRBJ2-7; 7 bases map to TRBD1. The V gene end was trimmed by 7 bases and the J gene end by 3 bases; junction bases not matched to a gene: 9. The CDR3 length is 13 residues. From germline, CDR1 is SQVTM and CDR2 ANQGSEA.

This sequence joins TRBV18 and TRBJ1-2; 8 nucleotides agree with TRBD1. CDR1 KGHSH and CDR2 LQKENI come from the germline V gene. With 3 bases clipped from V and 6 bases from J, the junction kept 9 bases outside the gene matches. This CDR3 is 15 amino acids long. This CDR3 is CASSPSGGRADGYTF. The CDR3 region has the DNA TGTGCCAGCTCACCGTCAGGGGGCAGGGCGGATGGCTACACCTTC.

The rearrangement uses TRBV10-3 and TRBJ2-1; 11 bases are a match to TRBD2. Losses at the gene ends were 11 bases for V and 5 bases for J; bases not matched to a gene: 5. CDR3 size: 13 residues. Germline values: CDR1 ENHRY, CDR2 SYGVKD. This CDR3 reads CAALAGVDNEQFF. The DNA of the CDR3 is TGTGCCGCACTAGCGGGGGTCGACAATGAGCAGTTCTTC.

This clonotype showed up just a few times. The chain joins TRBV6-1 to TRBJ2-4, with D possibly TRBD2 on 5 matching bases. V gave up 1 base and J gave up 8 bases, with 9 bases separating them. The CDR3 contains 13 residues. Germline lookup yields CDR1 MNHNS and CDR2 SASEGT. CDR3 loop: CASSEERQDIQYF. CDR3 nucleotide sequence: TGTGCCAGCAGTGAAGAGCGGCAGGACATTCAGTACTTC.

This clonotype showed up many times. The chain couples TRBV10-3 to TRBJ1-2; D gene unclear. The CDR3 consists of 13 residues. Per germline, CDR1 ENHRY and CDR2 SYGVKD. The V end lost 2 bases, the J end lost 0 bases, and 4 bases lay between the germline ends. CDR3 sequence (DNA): TGTGCCATCAGTGAGGGGCCTAACTATGGCTACACCTTC. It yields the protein CAISEGPNYGYTF.

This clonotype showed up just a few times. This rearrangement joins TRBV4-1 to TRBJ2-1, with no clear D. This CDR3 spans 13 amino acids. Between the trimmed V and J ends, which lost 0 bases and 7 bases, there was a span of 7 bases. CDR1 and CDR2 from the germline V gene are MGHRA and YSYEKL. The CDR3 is CASSQDFGNEQFF. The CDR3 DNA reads TGCGCCAGCAGCCAAGATTTCGGAAATGAGCAGTTCTTC.

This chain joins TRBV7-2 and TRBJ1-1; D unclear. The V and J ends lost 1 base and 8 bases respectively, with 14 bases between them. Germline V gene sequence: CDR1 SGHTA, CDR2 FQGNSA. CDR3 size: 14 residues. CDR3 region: CASSLVEGPGEAFF. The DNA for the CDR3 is TGTGCCAGCAGCTTAGTCGAAGGCCCGGGGGAAGCTTTCTTT.

CDR3 residues: CASSLVGSGGAYEQYF. CDR3 DNA: TGTGCCAGCAGCTTAGTAGGTAGCGGGGGGGCCTACGAGCAGTACTTC. This chain connects TRBV7-2 to TRBJ2-5; TRBD2 matches at 11 bases. The end of the DNA is better explained by TRBJ2-7, so the J call may be wrong. This CDR3 comprises 16 residues. Germline V gene data show CDR1 as SGHTA and CDR2 as FQGNSA.

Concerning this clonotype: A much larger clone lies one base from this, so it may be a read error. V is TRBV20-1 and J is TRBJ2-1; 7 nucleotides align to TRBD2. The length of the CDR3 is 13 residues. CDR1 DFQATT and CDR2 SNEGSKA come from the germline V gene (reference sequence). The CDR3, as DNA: TGCAGTGCTAGAGCTAGCGGTCACAATGTGCAGTTCTTC. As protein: CSARASGHNVQFF.

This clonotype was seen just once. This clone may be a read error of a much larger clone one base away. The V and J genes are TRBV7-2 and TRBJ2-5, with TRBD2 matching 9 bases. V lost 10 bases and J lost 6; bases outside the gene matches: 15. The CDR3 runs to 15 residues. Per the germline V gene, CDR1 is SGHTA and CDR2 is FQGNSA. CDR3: CANSEDSGGSKTQYF. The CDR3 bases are TGTGCCAACAGTGAGGATAGCGGGGGATCGAAGACCCAGTACTTC.

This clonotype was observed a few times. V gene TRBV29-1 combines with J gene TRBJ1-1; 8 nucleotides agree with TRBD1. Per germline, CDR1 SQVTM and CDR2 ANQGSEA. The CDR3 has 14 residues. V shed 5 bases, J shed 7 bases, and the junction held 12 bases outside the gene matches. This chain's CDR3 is CSVSEGTGGGEAFF. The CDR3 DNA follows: TGCAGCGTTTCCGAGGGAACAGGGGGAGGTGAAGCTTTCTTT.

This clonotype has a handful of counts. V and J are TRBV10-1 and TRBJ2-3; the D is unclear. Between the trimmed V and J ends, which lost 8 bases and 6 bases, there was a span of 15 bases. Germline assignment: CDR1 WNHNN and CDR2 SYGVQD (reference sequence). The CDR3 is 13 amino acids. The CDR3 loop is CASAPAVGDTQYF. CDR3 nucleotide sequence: TGCGCCAGCGCCCCCGCGGTCGGTGATACGCAGTATTTT.

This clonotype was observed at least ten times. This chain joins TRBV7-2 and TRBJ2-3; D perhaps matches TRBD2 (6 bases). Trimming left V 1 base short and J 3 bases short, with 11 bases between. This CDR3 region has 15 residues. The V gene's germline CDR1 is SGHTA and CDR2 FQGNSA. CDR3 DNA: TGTGCCAGCAGCTTAGGGGGGGTGAGAACAGATACGCAGTATTTT. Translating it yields CASSLGGVRTDTQYF.

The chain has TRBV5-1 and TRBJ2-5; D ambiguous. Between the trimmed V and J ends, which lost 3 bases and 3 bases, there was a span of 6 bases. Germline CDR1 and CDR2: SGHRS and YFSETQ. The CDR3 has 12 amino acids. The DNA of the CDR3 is TGCGCCAGCAGCTCGAAGGAAGAGACCCAGTACTTC. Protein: CASSSKEETQYF.

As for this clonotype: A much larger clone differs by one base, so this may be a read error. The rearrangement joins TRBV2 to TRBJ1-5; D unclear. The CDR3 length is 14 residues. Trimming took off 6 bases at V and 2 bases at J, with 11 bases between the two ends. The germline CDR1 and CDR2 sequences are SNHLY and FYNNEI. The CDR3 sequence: CASSLWVGNQPQHF. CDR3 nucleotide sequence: TGTGCCAGCAGCTTATGGGTTGGCAATCAGCCCCAGCATTTT.

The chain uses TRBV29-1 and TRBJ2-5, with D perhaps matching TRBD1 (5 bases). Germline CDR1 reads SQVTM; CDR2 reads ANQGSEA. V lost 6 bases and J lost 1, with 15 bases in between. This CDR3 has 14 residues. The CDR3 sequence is CSVGPIGAQETQYF. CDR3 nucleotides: TGCAGCGTCGGACCGATAGGGGCCCAAGAGACCCAGTACTTC.

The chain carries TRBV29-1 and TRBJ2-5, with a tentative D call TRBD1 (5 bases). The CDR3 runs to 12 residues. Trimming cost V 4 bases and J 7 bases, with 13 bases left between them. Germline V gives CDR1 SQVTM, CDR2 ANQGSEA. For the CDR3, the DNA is TGCAGCGTTGCTGGGGCGACGGGGACCCAGTACTTC. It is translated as CSVAGATGTQYF.

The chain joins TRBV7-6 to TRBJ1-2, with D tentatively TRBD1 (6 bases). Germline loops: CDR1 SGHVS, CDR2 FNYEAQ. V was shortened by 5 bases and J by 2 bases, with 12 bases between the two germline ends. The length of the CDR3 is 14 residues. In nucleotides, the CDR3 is TGTGCCAGCAGCCGAAAACAGGGAAACTATGGCTACACCTTC. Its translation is CASSRKQGNYGYTF. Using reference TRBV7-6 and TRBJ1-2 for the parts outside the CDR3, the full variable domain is GAGVSQSPRYKVTKRGQDVALRCDPISGHVSLYWYRQALGQGPEFLTYFNYEAQQDKSGLPNDRFSAERPEGSISTLTIQRTEQRDSAMYRCASSRKQGNYGYTFGSGTRLTVV.